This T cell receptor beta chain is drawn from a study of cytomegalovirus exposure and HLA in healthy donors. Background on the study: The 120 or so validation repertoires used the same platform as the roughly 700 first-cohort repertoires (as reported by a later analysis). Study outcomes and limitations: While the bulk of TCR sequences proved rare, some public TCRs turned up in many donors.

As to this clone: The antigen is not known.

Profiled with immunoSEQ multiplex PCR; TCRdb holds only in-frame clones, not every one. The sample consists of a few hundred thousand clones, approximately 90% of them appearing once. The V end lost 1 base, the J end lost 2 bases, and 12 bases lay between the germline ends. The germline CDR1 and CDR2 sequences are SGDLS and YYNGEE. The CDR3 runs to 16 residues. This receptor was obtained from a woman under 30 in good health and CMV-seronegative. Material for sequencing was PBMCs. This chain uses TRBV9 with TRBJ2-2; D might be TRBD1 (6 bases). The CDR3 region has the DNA TGTGCCAGCAGCGTAAGGAACAGGGCTAACACCGGGGAGCTGTTTTTT. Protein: CASSVRNRANTGELFF. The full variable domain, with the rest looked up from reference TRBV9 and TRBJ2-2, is DSGVTQTPKHLITATGQRVTLRCSPRSGDLSVYWYQQSLDQGLQFLIQYYNGEERAKGNILERFSAQQFPDLHSELNLSSLELGDSALYFCASSVRNRANTGELFFGEGSRLTVL.